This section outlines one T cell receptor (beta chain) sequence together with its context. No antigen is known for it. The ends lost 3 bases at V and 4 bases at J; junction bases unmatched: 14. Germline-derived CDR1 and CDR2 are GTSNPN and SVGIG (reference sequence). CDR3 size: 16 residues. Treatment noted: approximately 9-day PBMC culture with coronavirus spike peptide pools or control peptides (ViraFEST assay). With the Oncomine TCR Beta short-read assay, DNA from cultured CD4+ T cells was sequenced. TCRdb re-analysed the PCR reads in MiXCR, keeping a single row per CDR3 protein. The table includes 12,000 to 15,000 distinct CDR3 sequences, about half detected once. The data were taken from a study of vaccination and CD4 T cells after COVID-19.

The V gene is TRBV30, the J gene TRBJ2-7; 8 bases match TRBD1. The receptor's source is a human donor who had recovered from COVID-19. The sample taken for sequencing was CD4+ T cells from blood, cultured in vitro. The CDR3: CAWRTRRGQASYEQYF. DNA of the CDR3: TGTGCCTGGAGGACCCGGAGGGGACAGGCGTCTTACGAGCAGTACTTC.